Listed below are T cell receptor beta chains from one sample, sequenced in a study of T-cell memory formation after mild COVID-19. Each CDR3 protein gets one entry after TCRdb re-called the 5' RACE reads with MiXCR. The sample records about 620,000 distinct CDR3 sequences, roughly 18% being singletons. The sample was PBMCs or a T cell subset sorted from them (not recorded which). The receptor source for this set is an adult woman who had mild COVID-19 (a few samples of this study predate the infection). Cell type and time point are not known. CDR3s include the opening cysteine and the closing phenylalanine or tryptophan. Fields, in order: V gene, clone size, J gene, D gene, CDR3 DNA, CDR3 protein. A D gene is named only where the DNA matches it firmly. Where a row states a size, it is once, few, many or the class of an expanded clone; other rows omit it.

v_call: TRBV5-1
clone_size: NA
j_call: TRBJ2-2
d_call: NA
cdr3_nt: TGCGCCACAGGGCTCAGCGAGTACACCGGGGAGCTGTTTTTT
cdr3_aa: CATGLSEYTGELFF

v_call: TRBV5-6
clone_size: many
j_call: TRBJ1-3
d_call: TRBD1
cdr3_nt: TGTGCCAGCAGCTTCAAGGACAGGCAAAATTCTGGAAACACCATATATTTT
cdr3_aa: CASSFKDRQNSGNTIYF

v_call: TRBV12-3/TRBV12-4
clone_size: NA
j_call: TRBJ2-3
d_call: TRBD1
cdr3_nt: TGTGCCAGCAGGTGGGACAGGGGATCGGGAGATACGCAGTATTTT
cdr3_aa: CASRWDRGSGDTQYF

v_call: TRBV5-1
clone_size: few
j_call: TRBJ2-7
d_call: TRBD1
cdr3_nt: TGCGCCAGCAGCCTCCGGGACAGGGAGGACGAGCAGTACTTC
cdr3_aa: CASSLRDREDEQYF

v_call: TRBV6-5
clone_size: few
j_call: TRBJ2-3
d_call: NA
cdr3_nt: TGTGCCAGCAGTTGGAGCGGCACAGATACGCAGTATTTT
cdr3_aa: CASSWSGTDTQYF

v_call: TRBV7-9
clone_size: NA
j_call: TRBJ2-5
d_call: NA
cdr3_nt: TGTGCCAGCAGCTACCCGTTTATCAGGGAAGTAGGAGAGACCCAGTACTTC
cdr3_aa: CASSYPFIREVGETQYF

v_call: TRBV6-4
clone_size: few
j_call: TRBJ2-1
d_call: TRBD2
cdr3_nt: TGTGCCAGCAGTGAGGCTAGCGGGGCCCTCAATGAGCAGTTCTTC
cdr3_aa: CASSEASGALNEQFF

v_call: TRBV7-9
clone_size: NA
j_call: TRBJ2-4
d_call: NA
cdr3_nt: TGTGCCAGCAGCCGCCGTGGCGGTTTAGCCAAAAACATTCAGTACTTC
cdr3_aa: CASSRRGGLAKNIQYF

v_call: TRBV4-3
clone_size: few
j_call: TRBJ2-1
d_call: TRBD2
cdr3_nt: TGCGCCAGCAGCCCCGGGACTAGCGGGAGAGTCGACAATGAGCAGTTCTTC
cdr3_aa: CASSPGTSGRVDNEQFF

v_call: TRBV7-2
clone_size: NA
j_call: TRBJ2-5
d_call: NA
cdr3_nt: TGTGCCAGCAGCCCCCGGACAGTCCGGTACCAAGAGACCCAGTACTTC
cdr3_aa: CASSPRTVRYQETQYF

v_call: TRBV30
clone_size: few
j_call: TRBJ2-5
d_call: NA
cdr3_nt: TGTGCCTGGAGTAAGCGGGAAGAGACCCAGTACTTC
cdr3_aa: CAWSKREETQYF

v_call: TRBV4-2
clone_size: NA
j_call: TRBJ2-1
d_call: TRBD2
cdr3_nt: TGTGCCAGCAGCGCACTTAGCGGGAGGTCCGAGGGTGTATACAATGAGCAGTTCTTC
cdr3_aa: CASSALSGRSEGVYNEQFF

v_call: TRBV9
clone_size: few
j_call: TRBJ2-7
d_call: NA
cdr3_nt: TGTGCCAGCAGCGCCCAGGGGGGCTCCTACGAGCAGTACTTC
cdr3_aa: CASSAQGGSYEQYF

v_call: TRBV3-1
clone_size: NA
j_call: TRBJ2-5
d_call: NA
cdr3_nt: TGTGCCAGCAGCCAAGAACCCGTCCCCGGTTTCCAGTACTTC
cdr3_aa: CASSQEPVPGFQYF

v_call: TRBV19
clone_size: NA
j_call: TRBJ2-7
d_call: NA
cdr3_nt: TGTGCCAGTAGTATAGGCCTTCGCTACGAGCAGTACTTC
cdr3_aa: CASSIGLRYEQYF

v_call: TRBV7-9
clone_size: NA
j_call: TRBJ2-3
d_call: TRBD2
cdr3_nt: TGTGCCAGCAGCACCGGGGGGGCCCCCTCCACAGATACGCAGTATTTT
cdr3_aa: CASSTGGAPSTDTQYF

v_call: TRBV10-3
clone_size: NA
j_call: TRBJ2-2
d_call: TRBD2
cdr3_nt: TGTGCCATCAGGCGTCTAGCGGTAAACACCGGGGAGCTGTTTTTT
cdr3_aa: CAIRRLAVNTGELFF

v_call: TRBV6-1
clone_size: few
j_call: TRBJ1-1
d_call: NA
cdr3_nt: TGTGCCAGCAGGCTTTCGGCCCCGAACACTGAAGCTTTCTTT
cdr3_aa: CASRLSAPNTEAFF

v_call: TRBV4-1
clone_size: once
j_call: TRBJ2-5
d_call: TRBD2
cdr3_nt: TGCGCCAGCAGCCAGGGGGGGGGGTTGACAGAGACCCAAGAGACCCAGTACTTC
cdr3_aa: CASSQGGGLTETQETQYF

v_call: TRBV27
clone_size: NA
j_call: TRBJ2-7
d_call: NA
cdr3_nt: TGTGCCAGCAGTCCCGGACACCTCTACGAGCAGTACTTC
cdr3_aa: CASSPGHLYEQYF

v_call: TRBV7-2
clone_size: few
j_call: TRBJ2-4
d_call: TRBD2
cdr3_nt: TGTGCCAGCAGCTTAGAAGGGACTAGCCCTTCCCGAAACATTCAGTACTTC
cdr3_aa: CASSLEGTSPSRNIQYF

v_call: TRBV5-1
clone_size: few
j_call: TRBJ2-1
d_call: TRBD2
cdr3_nt: TGCGCCAGCAGCTTGGGGGGGGCCCTAGCGGGAGGCCGAAGGGAGCAGTTCTTC
cdr3_aa: CASSLGGALAGGRREQFF

v_call: TRBV30
clone_size: NA
j_call: TRBJ2-3
d_call: NA
cdr3_nt: TGTGCCTGGAGTTCGGCAGGGAACCCATCTGATACGCAGTATTTT
cdr3_aa: CAWSSAGNPSDTQYF

v_call: TRBV12-3/TRBV12-4
clone_size: few
j_call: TRBJ2-3
d_call: NA
cdr3_nt: TGTGCCAGCAGTCATAGGTCCACAGATACGCAGTATTTT
cdr3_aa: CASSHRSTDTQYF

v_call: TRBV7-6
clone_size: few
j_call: TRBJ2-7
d_call: TRBD1
cdr3_nt: TGTGCCAGCAGCTCCCGGGACAGGGGTAGCGAGCAGTACTTC
cdr3_aa: CASSSRDRGSEQYF

v_call: TRBV5-4
clone_size: NA
j_call: TRBJ1-4
d_call: NA
cdr3_nt: TGTGCCAGCAGCTCCGGCCGACGGTCAACTAATGAAAAACTGTTTTTT
cdr3_aa: CASSSGRRSTNEKLFF

v_call: TRBV4-1
clone_size: NA
j_call: TRBJ1-4
d_call: NA
cdr3_nt: TGCGCCAGCAGCCAAGATAGTATCCCTAATGAAAAACTGTTTTTT
cdr3_aa: CASSQDSIPNEKLFF

v_call: TRBV5-1
clone_size: NA
j_call: TRBJ2-3
d_call: TRBD1
cdr3_nt: TGCGCCAGCAGCTTGGCCGCGACAGGGGTGGCAGATACGCAGTATTTT
cdr3_aa: CASSLAATGVADTQYF

v_call: TRBV12-3/TRBV12-4
clone_size: NA
j_call: TRBJ1-1
d_call: TRBD1
cdr3_nt: TGTGCCAGCAGTCCGATACTAACAGGGGGAGCTTTCTTT
cdr3_aa: CASSPILTGGAFF

v_call: TRBV3-1
clone_size: NA
j_call: TRBJ2-3
d_call: NA
cdr3_nt: TGTGCCAGCAGCCAATCTAGTAGCACAGATACGCAGTATTTT
cdr3_aa: CASSQSSSTDTQYF

v_call: TRBV15
clone_size: many
j_call: TRBJ2-7
d_call: TRBD1
cdr3_nt: TGTGCCACCAGCAGTCCAGGACAGGGTTACGAGCAGTACTTC
cdr3_aa: CATSSPGQGYEQYF

v_call: TRBV30
clone_size: few
j_call: TRBJ1-5
d_call: NA
cdr3_nt: TGTGCCTGGAGTGTAAACACCCTTCAGCCCCAGCATTTT
cdr3_aa: CAWSVNTLQPQHF

v_call: TRBV15
clone_size: NA
j_call: TRBJ2-7
d_call: NA
cdr3_nt: TGTGCCACCAGCAGAGATTGGGGAGTCACCGAGCAGTACTTC
cdr3_aa: CATSRDWGVTEQYF